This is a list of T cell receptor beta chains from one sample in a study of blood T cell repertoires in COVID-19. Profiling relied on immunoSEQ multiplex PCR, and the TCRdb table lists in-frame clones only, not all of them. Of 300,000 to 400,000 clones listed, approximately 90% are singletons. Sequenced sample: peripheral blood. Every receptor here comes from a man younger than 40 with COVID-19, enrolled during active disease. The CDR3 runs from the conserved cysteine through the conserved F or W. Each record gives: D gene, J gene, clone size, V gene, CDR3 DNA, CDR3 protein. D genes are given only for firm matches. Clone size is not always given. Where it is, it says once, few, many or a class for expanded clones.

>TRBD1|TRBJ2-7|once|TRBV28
TGTGCCAGCAGAATCGCTGGGACAGGGGGCTACGAGCAGTACTTC
CASRIAGTGGYEQYF
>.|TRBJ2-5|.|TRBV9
TGTGCCAGCAGCGTAGCTACAGGGTACCAAGAGACCCAGTACTTC
CASSVATGYQETQYF
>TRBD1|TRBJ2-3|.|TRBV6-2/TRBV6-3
TGTGCCAGCAGTCCGACAGGGGGCCGGGGAGCAGATACGCAGTATTTT
CASSPTGGRGADTQYF
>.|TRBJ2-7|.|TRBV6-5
TGTGCCAGCAGTCCTGCAGGGTGGCCTTCCTACGAGCAGTACTTC
CASSPAGWPSYEQYF
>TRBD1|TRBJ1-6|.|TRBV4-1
TGCGCCAGCAGCCACGGACAGGGGAATTCACCCCTCCACTTT
CASSHGQGNSPLHF
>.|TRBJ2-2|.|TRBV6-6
TGTGCCAGCAGCCCGACTGGGGGGAGGACCGGGGAGCTGTTTTTT
CASSPTGGRTGELFF
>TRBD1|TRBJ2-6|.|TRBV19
TGTGCCAGTAGCTCGGGGACAGGGAGGTGGGGGGCCAACGTCCTGACTTTC
CASSSGTGRWGANVLTF
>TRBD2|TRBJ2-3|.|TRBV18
TGTGCCAGCTCACCACGAAGGGCGGGGGGGCAGGATACGCAGTATTTT
CASSPRRAGGQDTQYF
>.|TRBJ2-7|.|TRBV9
TGTGCCAGCAGCGTGTCTAAAGAATTCTCCTACGAGCAGTACTTC
CASSVSKEFSYEQYF
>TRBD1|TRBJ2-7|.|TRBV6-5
TGTGCCAGCAGTTACACCTTAGGACAGGCCCTTGGCGAGCAGTACTTC
CASSYTLGQALGEQYF
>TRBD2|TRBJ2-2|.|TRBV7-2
TGTGCCAGCAGCTTTCCGACTAGCGGAAAGAACACCGGGGAGCTGTTTTTT
CASSFPTSGKNTGELFF
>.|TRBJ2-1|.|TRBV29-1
TGCAGCGTTGATTCAGGGCTTAACAATGAGCAGTTCTTC
CSVDSGLNNEQFF
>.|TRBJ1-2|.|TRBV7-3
TGTGCCAGCAGCTTAACGTATGAGTACGGTGCTGGCTACACCTTC
CASSLTYEYGAGYTF
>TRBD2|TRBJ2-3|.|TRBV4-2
TGTGCCAGCAGCCAAAATAGCGGGGGGGCCTCTGATACGCAGTATTTT
CASSQNSGGASDTQYF
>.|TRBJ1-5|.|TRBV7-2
TGTGCCAGCAGCTTAGGAATGGGCACCAATCAGCCCCAGCATTTT
CASSLGMGTNQPQHF
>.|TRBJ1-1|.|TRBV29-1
TGCAGCGTTGTGGCAGTCATGAACACTGAAGCTTTCTTT
CSVVAVMNTEAFF
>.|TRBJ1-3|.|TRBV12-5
TGTGCTAGTGGTGGGACAGGAAACACCATATATTTT
CASGGTGNTIYF
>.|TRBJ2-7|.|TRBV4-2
TGTGCCAGCAGCCAAGAAGAGGCGGGCGGGACCCGCTCCTACGAGCAGTACTTC
CASSQEEAGGTRSYEQYF
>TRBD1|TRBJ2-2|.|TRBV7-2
TGTGCCAGCAGCCCTGGACAGGGTGGGTTGAACACCGGGGAGCTGTTTTTT
CASSPGQGGLNTGELFF
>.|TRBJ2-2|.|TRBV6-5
TGTGCCAGCTCCTACGTTGGCACCGGGGAGCTGTTTTTT
CASSYVGTGELFF
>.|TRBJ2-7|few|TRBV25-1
TGTGCCAGCAGTGAATATTGGCTCACATCGGGGGACTCCTACGAGCAGTACTTC
CASSEYWLTSGDSYEQYF
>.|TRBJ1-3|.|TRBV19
TGTGCCAGTAGTCCAGGACATAGTGGAAACACCATATATTTT
CASSPGHSGNTIYF
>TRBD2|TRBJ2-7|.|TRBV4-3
TGCGCCAGCAGCCAGACCCGGGGGGGCTACGAGCAGTACTTC
CASSQTRGGYEQYF
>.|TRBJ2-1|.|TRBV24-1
TGTGCCACCAGTGATCAAGGGACAGAGCAGTTCTTC
CATSDQGTEQFF
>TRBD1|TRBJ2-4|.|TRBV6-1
TGTGCCAGCAGTGAAGCAACGGGACAGGGGGCGTCTCTAGCCAAAAACATTCAGTACTTC
CASSEATGQGASLAKNIQYF
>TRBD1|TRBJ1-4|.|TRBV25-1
TGTGCCAGCAGGATAGGGGGCCGGTATGAAAAACTGTTTTTT
CASRIGGRYEKLFF
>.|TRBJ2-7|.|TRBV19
TGTGCCAGTAGTATAGGTCCGGCGGGCGAGCAGTACTTC
CASSIGPAGEQYF
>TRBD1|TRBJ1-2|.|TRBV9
TGTGCCAGCAGCCCCGCGGACAGGCCCGGGTATGGCTACACCTTC
CASSPADRPGYGYTF
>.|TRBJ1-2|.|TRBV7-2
TGTGCCAGCAGCGTCCCGGGTTCTAACTATGGCTACACCTTC
CASSVPGSNYGYTF
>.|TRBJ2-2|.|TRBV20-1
TGCAGTGCCACTTTATACGGGGAGCTGTTTTTT
CSATLYGELFF
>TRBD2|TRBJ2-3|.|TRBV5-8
TGTGCCAGCAGCCGGGGACTAGCGGGGGCACTGGGAGATACGCAGTATTTT
CASSRGLAGALGDTQYF
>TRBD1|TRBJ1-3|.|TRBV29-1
TGCAGCGTGGTACCGACAGGGTCTGGAAACACCATATATTTT
CSVVPTGSGNTIYF
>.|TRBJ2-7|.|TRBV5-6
TGTGCCAGCAGCCTGCCCGAACTAGCCTACGAGCAGTACTTC
CASSLPELAYEQYF
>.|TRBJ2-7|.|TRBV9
TGTGCCAGCAGCGTAAGGGGGAACGAGTGGTACGAGCAGTACTTC
CASSVRGNEWYEQYF
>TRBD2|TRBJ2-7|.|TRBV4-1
TGCGCCAGCAGCCAAGTGGCGGGGGGCTCCTACGAGCAGTACTTC
CASSQVAGGSYEQYF
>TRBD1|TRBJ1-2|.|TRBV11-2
TGTGCCAGCAGCCTGGCGGGACAGACGAACTATGGCTACACCTTC
CASSLAGQTNYGYTF
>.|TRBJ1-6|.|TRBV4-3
TGCGCCAGCAGCCAGGGGGCGGACTATAATTCACCCCTCCACTTT
CASSQGADYNSPLHF
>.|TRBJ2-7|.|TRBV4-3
TGCGCCAGCAGCCAGCAGACTATCTCCTACGAGCAGTACTTC
CASSQQTISYEQYF
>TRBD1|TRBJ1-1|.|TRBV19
TGTGCCAGTAGTACGTATCAGGGGGGCACTGAAGCTTTCTTT
CASSTYQGGTEAFF
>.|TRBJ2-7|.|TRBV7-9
TGTGCCAGCAGCCTTTCTACCCCCTACGAGCAGTACTTC
CASSLSTPYEQYF
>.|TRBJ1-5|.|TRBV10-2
TGCGCCAGCAGTGAGTCGAATTTTTTGGGGGCGAGCAATCAGCCCCAGCATTTT
CASSESNFLGASNQPQHF
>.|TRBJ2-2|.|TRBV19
TGTGCCAGTCGGACAGTGACCACCGGGGAGCTGTTTTTT
CASRTVTTGELFF
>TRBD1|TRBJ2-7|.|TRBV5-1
TGCGCCAGCAGCTTGTGGGGACAGGGGGCGAGCGAGCAGTACTTC
CASSLWGQGASEQYF
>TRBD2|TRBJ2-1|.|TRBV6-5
TGTGCCAGCTCGCTTAGCGGGAGGGCCGACAATGAGCAGTTCTTC
CASSLSGRADNEQFF
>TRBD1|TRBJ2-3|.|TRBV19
TGTGCCAGTAGTTTAGGTTGGGACAGGGAAAGCACAGATACGCAGTATTTT
CASSLGWDRESTDTQYF
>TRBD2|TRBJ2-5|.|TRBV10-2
TGCGCCAGCAGTGAGCCGTACACGGTAGCGGGGGGGCTCGAGACCCAGTACTTC
CASSEPYTVAGGLETQYF
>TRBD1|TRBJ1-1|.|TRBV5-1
TGCGCCAGCAGCTTAACCTTCCCGACAGGGCGGGTTGGTATCACTGAAGCTTTCTTT
CASSLTFPTGRVGITEAFF
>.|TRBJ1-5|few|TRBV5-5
TGTGCCAGCAGCTTGGGAATGCTAGGGGACACAGATAGCAATCAGCCCCAGCATTTT
CASSLGMLGDTDSNQPQHF
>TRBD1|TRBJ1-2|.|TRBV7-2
TGTGCCAGCAGCCGACAGGGGGCCGGCTACACCTTC
CASSRQGAGYTF
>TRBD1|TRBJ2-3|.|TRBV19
TGTGCCAGTAGTATACCGACAGGGGGCACAGATACGCAGTATTTT
CASSIPTGGTDTQYF